This is a list of T cell receptor beta chains from one sample in a study of cytomegalovirus exposure and HLA in healthy donors. Sequenced by immunoSEQ multiplex PCR; TCRdb stores in-frame clones only, minus some. The repertoire has about 120,000 clones, about 80% of them found once; the top ten carry roughly 2%. The specimen was PBMCs. All receptors derive from a man between 18 and 29 years old in good health and CMV-seronegative. The CDR3 runs from the conserved cysteine through the conserved F or W. The order of the fields is CDR3 DNA, CDR3 protein, J gene, V gene, D gene, clone size. The D gene is left open where the match is weak. Size tells how often a clone was seen (once, few, many) or the class of an expanded clone, and some rows leave it out.

DNA: TGTGCCAGCAGTTTATACTCCACAGATACGCAGCATTTT; CDR3: CASSLYSTDTQHF; J: TRBJ1-5; V: TRBV27; D: NA; size: NA
DNA: TGTGCCAGCAGTATTCCGGGACAGGGTAGGACAGATACGCAGTATTTT; CDR3: CASSIPGQGRTDTQYF; J: TRBJ2-3; V: TRBV2; D: TRBD1; size: NA
DNA: TGTGCCAGCAGCCCAACCTCTAGCGGGTTAGCTAATGAGCAGTTCTTC; CDR3: CASSPTSSGLANEQFF; J: TRBJ2-1; V: TRBV11-2; D: TRBD2; size: once
DNA: TGCGCCAGCAGCAAGGACAGGGAATTGCCCTACGAGCAGTACTTC; CDR3: CASSKDRELPYEQYF; J: TRBJ2-7; V: TRBV5-1; D: TRBD1; size: NA
DNA: TGTGCCAGCGGCACAGGGTATACCGGGGAGCTGTTTTTT; CDR3: CASGTGYTGELFF; J: TRBJ2-2; V: TRBV7-3; D: NA; size: NA
DNA: TGTGCCAGCAGCCCGACAGGGTCAACCGAAAAACTGTTTTTT; CDR3: CASSPTGSTEKLFF; J: TRBJ1-4; V: TRBV7-8; D: TRBD1; size: NA
DNA: TGTGCCAGCAGCCCGGGACAGGGAGGAGGGTGGAATCAGCCCCAGCATTTT; CDR3: CASSPGQGGGWNQPQHF; J: TRBJ1-5; V: TRBV5-5; D: TRBD1; size: once
DNA: TGTGCCAGCAGCTTATTGAGAATGACAGGGGGGATAAACACCGGGGAGCTGTTTTTT; CDR3: CASSLLRMTGGINTGELFF; J: TRBJ2-2; V: TRBV7-3; D: TRBD1; size: NA
DNA: TGTGCCTGGAGTGTCGGGGGCACCGGGGAGCTGTTTTTT; CDR3: CAWSVGGTGELFF; J: TRBJ2-2; V: TRBV30; D: NA; size: NA
DNA: TGCAGCGTTTCACGGACTAGCGGGAGGAGGAATACGCGGTATTTT; CDR3: CSVSRTSGRRNTRYF; J: TRBJ2-3; V: TRBV29-1; D: TRBD2; size: NA
DNA: TGTGCCAGCAGCTTATCAGGGAAGGATGAAGCTTTCTTT; CDR3: CASSLSGKDEAFF; J: TRBJ1-1; V: TRBV11-3; D: NA; size: NA
DNA: TGCGCCAGCAGCTTGGCCACGCAGGGGAGCGGCAATGAGCAGTTCTTC; CDR3: CASSLATQGSGNEQFF; J: TRBJ2-1; V: TRBV5-1; D: NA; size: few
DNA: TGTGCCAGCAGTTCTGGAGGCTACTCCTACGAGCAGTACTTC; CDR3: CASSSGGYSYEQYF; J: TRBJ2-7; V: TRBV7-8; D: NA; size: NA
DNA: TGTGCCAGCAGCGTAGCTATTGGCGGGATGACCGGGGAGCTGTTTTTT; CDR3: CASSVAIGGMTGELFF; J: TRBJ2-2; V: TRBV9; D: NA; size: NA
DNA: TGTGCCATCAGCCCCCGGGGGGGACTAGCGGGAGCCCGGTGGGAGCTTAATGAGCAGTTCTTC; CDR3: CAISPRGGLAGARWELNEQFF; J: TRBJ2-1; V: TRBV10-3; D: TRBD2; size: once
DNA: TGTGCCAGCAGCGTAGGGTACAGGGGCATCAATGAAAAACTGTTTTTT; CDR3: CASSVGYRGINEKLFF; J: TRBJ1-4; V: TRBV9; D: TRBD1; size: NA
DNA: TGTGCCAGCAGCACAGGTCGGGTGCCCCTCCACTTT; CDR3: CASSTGRVPLHF; J: TRBJ1-6; V: TRBV7-6; D: NA; size: few
DNA: TGCGCCATAGAAGGTACAGAGAACACCGGGGAGCTGTTTTTT; CDR3: CAIEGTENTGELFF; J: TRBJ2-2; V: TRBV10-1; D: NA; size: NA
DNA: TGTGCCAGCAGCCTCGGGACAAATATGGGACAGCCCCAGCATTTT; CDR3: CASSLGTNMGQPQHF; J: TRBJ1-5; V: TRBV7-8; D: NA; size: NA
DNA: TGCGCCAGCAGCCTCGGGGTGAACTATGGCTACACCTTC; CDR3: CASSLGVNYGYTF; J: TRBJ1-2; V: TRBV4-1; D: NA; size: NA
DNA: TGTGCCAGCAGTCAACTAGCGAACCAAGAGACCCAGTACTTC; CDR3: CASSQLANQETQYF; J: TRBJ2-5; V: TRBV7-2; D: TRBD2; size: NA
DNA: TGTGCAACTCTGTCTGCAACTAATGAAAAACTGTTTTTT; CDR3: CATLSATNEKLFF; J: TRBJ1-4; V: TRBV19; D: NA; size: NA
DNA: TGTGCCAGCAGCTTGACTAGCGGGAGGGCCGGGGATGAGCAGTTCTTC; CDR3: CASSLTSGRAGDEQFF; J: TRBJ2-1; V: TRBV5-4; D: TRBD2; size: NA
DNA: TGTGCCAGCAGCTTATCGGTAGCGGGAGTAACCGAGACCCAGTACTTC; CDR3: CASSLSVAGVTETQYF; J: TRBJ2-5; V: TRBV7-9; D: TRBD2; size: few
DNA: TGTGCCAGCAGCTTAGGATCCAGCGGGAGAACAGATACGCAGTATTTT; CDR3: CASSLGSSGRTDTQYF; J: TRBJ2-3; V: TRBV7-9; D: TRBD2; size: NA
DNA: TGTGCCACCAGCAGAGAACTAGCGGGAGACAATGAGCAGTTCTTC; CDR3: CATSRELAGDNEQFF; J: TRBJ2-1; V: TRBV15; D: TRBD2; size: NA
DNA: TGTGCCAGCGATGGAGAAGCGGGAGCGGACAATGAGCAGTTCTTC; CDR3: CASDGEAGADNEQFF; J: TRBJ2-1; V: TRBV7-8; D: TRBD2; size: NA
DNA: TGTGCCAGCAGCTTACAGACCTCCAACACCGGGGAGCTGTTTTTT; CDR3: CASSLQTSNTGELFF; J: TRBJ2-2; V: TRBV5-4; D: NA; size: NA
DNA: TGCAGCGTAGGGCAGGGGGCGTGGGGCTACACCTTC; CDR3: CSVGQGAWGYTF; J: TRBJ1-2; V: TRBV29-1; D: TRBD1; size: NA
DNA: TGTGCCAGCGGCGGGACAGGGGGAAATGAAAAACTGTTTTTT; CDR3: CASGGTGGNEKLFF; J: TRBJ1-4; V: TRBV2; D: TRBD1; size: NA
DNA: TGTGCCACCAGCAGAGATCTCAACACCTATGGCTACACCTTC; CDR3: CATSRDLNTYGYTF; J: TRBJ1-2; V: TRBV15; D: NA; size: once
DNA: TGTGCCAGCAGTAATTCAGGGTCGAAGAACACTGAAGCTTTCTTT; CDR3: CASSNSGSKNTEAFF; J: TRBJ1-1; V: TRBV28; D: NA; size: NA
DNA: TGCGCCAGCAGCACCGCTAGCGGGGCCTACAATGAGCAGTTCTTC; CDR3: CASSTASGAYNEQFF; J: TRBJ2-1; V: TRBV5-1; D: TRBD2; size: NA
DNA: TGTGCTAGTGGTCTGGACACGAACAATCAGCCCCAGCATTTT; CDR3: CASGLDTNNQPQHF; J: TRBJ1-5; V: TRBV12-5; D: NA; size: few
DNA: TGCAGCGTTGTAATCACCGGCAGGGCCTACGAGCAGTACTTC; CDR3: CSVVITGRAYEQYF; J: TRBJ2-7; V: TRBV29-1; D: NA; size: NA
DNA: TGTGCCAGCAGCCAGACTGGGACTAGCCGGAGCACAGATACGCAGTATTTT; CDR3: CASSQTGTSRSTDTQYF; J: TRBJ2-3; V: TRBV4-2; D: TRBD2; size: NA
DNA: TGTGCCAGCAGTGAGACAGTTGGGGGGGATCAGCCCCAGCATTTT; CDR3: CASSETVGGDQPQHF; J: TRBJ1-5; V: TRBV2; D: NA; size: NA
DNA: TGTGCCGTAGGCGGGATTAAAGAAGGAAATGAGCAGTTCTTC; CDR3: CAVGGIKEGNEQFF; J: TRBJ2-1; V: TRBV27; D: NA; size: NA
DNA: TGTGCCAGCAGTGTAAACAGGGGCCCTAATGAAAAACTGTTTTTT; CDR3: CASSVNRGPNEKLFF; J: TRBJ1-4; V: TRBV2; D: TRBD1; size: NA
DNA: TGTGCTAGCAGCTTAAATGAAGGGAGCCAAGAGACCCAGTACTTC; CDR3: CASSLNEGSQETQYF; J: TRBJ2-5; V: TRBV7-7; D: NA; size: NA
DNA: TGTGCCAGCAGCCCCACCCCGGCAGGGGCGACGGATACGCAGTATTTT; CDR3: CASSPTPAGATDTQYF; J: TRBJ2-3; V: TRBV7-7; D: NA; size: NA